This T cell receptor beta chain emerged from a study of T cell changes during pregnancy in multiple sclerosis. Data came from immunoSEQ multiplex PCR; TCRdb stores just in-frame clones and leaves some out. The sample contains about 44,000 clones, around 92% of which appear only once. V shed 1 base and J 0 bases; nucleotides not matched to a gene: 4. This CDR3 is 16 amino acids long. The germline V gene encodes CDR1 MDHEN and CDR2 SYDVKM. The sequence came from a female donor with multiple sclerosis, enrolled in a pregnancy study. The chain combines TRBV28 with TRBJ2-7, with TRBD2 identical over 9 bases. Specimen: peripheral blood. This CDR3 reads CASSLSFSGSSYEQYF. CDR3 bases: TGTGCCAGCAGTTTATCTTTTAGCGGGAGCTCCTACGAGCAGTACTTC. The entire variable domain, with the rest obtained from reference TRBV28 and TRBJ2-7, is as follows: DVKVTQSSRYLVKRTGEKVFLECVQDMDHENMFWYRQDPGLGLRLIYFSYDVKMKEKGDIPEGYSVSREKKERFSLILESASTNQTSMYLCASSLSFSGSSYEQYFGPGTRLTVT.